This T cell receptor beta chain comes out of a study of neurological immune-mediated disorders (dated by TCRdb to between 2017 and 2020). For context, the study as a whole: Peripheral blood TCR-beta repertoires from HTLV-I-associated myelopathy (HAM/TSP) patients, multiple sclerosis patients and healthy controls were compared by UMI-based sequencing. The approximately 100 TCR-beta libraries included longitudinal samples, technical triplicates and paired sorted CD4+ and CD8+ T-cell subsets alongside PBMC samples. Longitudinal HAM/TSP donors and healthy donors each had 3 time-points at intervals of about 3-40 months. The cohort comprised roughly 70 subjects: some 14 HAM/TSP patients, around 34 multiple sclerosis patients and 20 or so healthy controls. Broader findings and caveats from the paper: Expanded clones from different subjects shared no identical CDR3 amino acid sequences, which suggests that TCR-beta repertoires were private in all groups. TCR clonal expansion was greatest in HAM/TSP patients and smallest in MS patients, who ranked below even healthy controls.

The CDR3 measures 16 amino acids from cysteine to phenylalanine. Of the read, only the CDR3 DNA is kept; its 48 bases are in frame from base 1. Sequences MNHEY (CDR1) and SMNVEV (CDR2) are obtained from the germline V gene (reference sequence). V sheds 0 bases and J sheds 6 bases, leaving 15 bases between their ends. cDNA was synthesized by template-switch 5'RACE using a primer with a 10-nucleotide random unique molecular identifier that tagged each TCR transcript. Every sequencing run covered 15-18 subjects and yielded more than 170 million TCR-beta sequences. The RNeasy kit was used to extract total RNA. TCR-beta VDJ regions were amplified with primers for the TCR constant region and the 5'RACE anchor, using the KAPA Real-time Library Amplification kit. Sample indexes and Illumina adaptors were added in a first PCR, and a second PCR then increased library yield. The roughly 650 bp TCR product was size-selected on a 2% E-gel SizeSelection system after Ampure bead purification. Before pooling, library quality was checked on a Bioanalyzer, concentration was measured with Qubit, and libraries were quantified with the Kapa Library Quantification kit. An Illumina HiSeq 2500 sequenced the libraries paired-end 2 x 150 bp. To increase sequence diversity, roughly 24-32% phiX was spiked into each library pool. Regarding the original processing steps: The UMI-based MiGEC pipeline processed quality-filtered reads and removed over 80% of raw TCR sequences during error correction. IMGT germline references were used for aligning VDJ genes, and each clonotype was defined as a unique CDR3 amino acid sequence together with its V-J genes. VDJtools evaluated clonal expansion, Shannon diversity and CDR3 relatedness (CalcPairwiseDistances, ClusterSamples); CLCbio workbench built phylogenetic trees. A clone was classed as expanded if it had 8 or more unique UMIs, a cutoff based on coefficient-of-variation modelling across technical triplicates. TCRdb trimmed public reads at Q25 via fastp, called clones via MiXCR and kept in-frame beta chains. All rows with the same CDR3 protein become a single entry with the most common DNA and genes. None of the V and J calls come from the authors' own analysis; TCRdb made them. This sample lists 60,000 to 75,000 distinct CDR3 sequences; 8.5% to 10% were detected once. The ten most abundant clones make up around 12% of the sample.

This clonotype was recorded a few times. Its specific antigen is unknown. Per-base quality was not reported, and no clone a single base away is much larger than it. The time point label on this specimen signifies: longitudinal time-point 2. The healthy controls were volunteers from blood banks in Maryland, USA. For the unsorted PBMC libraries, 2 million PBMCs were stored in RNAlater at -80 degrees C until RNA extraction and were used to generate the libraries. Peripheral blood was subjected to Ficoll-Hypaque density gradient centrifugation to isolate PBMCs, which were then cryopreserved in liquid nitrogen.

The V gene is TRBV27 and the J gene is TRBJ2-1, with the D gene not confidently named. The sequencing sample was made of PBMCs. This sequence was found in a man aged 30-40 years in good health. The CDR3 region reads CASSLSAGDHFNEQFF. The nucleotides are TGTGCCAGCAGTTTATCCGCAGGCGACCACTTCAATGAGCAGTTCTTC.